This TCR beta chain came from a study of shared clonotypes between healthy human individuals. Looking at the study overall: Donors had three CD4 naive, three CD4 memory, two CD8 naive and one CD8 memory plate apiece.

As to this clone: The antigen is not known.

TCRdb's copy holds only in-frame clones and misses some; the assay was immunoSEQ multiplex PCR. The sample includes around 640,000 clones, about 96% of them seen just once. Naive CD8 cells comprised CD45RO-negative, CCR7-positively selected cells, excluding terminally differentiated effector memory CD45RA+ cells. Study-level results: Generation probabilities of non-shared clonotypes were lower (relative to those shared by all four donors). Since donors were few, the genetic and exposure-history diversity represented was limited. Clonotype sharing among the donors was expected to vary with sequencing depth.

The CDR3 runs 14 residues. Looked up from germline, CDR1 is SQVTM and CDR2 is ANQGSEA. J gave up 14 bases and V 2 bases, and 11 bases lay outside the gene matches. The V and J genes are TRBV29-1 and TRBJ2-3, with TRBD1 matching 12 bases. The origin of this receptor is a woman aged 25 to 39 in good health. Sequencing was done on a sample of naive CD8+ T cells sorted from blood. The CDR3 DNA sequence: TGCAGCGTTGAACCTCCCGGGACAGGGGGCGTAAGGTATTTT. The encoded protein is CSVEPPGTGGVRYF.